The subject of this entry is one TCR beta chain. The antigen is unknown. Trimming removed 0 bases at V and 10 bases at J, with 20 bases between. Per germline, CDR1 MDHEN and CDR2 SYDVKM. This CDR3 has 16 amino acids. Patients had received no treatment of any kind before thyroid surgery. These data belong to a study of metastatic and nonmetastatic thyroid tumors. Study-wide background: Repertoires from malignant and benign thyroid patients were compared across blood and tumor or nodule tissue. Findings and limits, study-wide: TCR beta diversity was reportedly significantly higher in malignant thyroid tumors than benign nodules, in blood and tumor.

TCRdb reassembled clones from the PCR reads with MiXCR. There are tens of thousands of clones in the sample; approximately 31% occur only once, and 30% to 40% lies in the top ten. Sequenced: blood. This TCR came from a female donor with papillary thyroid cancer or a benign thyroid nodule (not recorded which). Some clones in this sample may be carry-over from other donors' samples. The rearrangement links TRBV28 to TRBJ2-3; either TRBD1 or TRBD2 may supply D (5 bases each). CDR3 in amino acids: CASSLWDTGPAASQYF. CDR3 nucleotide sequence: TGTGCCAGCAGTTTATGGGATACGGGGCCTGCGGCTTCGCAGTATTTT.